This T cell receptor beta chain was documented in a study of blood T cell repertoires in COVID-19. Study context: Collection of acute and convalescent COVID-19 samples took place in the United States, Italy and Spain. The analysed material was cDNA or gDNA that came from T cells, B-cell-depleted T cells, or PBMCs.

Per the germline V gene, CDR1 is SGHNT and CDR2 is YYREEE (reference sequence). Trimming stripped 3 bases from V and 1 base from J, with 11 bases between. The CDR3 is 14 residues long. Assay: immunoSEQ multiplex PCR; the TCRdb copy retains only in-frame clones and omits some. The repertoire holds approximately 75,000 clones, with 75% to 90% as singletons. During active infection, Seattle patients enrolled and were then monitored through disease. In its sample, this clone was seen once. This receptor was identified in a man aged 45-60 years with COVID-19, enrolled during active disease. The chain carries TRBV5-4 and TRBJ2-7, with D maybe TRBD2 (5 bases). The sample comprised peripheral blood. The CDR3 nucleotides read TGTGCCAGCAGCTCATGGACTTTTTCCTACGAGCAGTACTTC. This translates into CASSSWTFSYEQYF. The full variable domain, completed using reference TRBV5-4 and TRBJ2-7, is ETGVTQSPTHLIKTRGQQVTLRCSSQSGHNTVSWYQQALGQGPQFIFQYYREEENGRGNFPPRFSGLQFPNYSSELNVNALELDDSALYLCASSSWTFSYEQYFGPGTRLTVT.